This entry is about one TCR beta chain. This clonotype was counted many times. Its target antigen remains unknown. No much larger clone exists at a distance of one base, and base qualities are not known. This specimen comes from a study of identical twins (dated by TCRdb to 2016 to 2017). For the study in its entirety: TCR alpha and beta repertoires from monozygotic twins, unrelated adults of various ages and cord blood were deep-sequenced to test whether fetal clonotypes persist. Replicate twin experiments were performed at different times using different library preparation protocols to rule out contamination.

Library preparation used 5' RACE. The sample was run on an Illumina HiSeq 2000. A universal primer binding site was introduced by template switching, and a unique molecular identifier was present in the final cDNA, enabling accurate counting of TCR cDNA molecules. Specific primers in the conserved constant-segment region were used to synthesize first-strand cDNA for the TCR alpha and beta chains. To control for contamination, each cDNA library was double barcoded with a SMART-Mk sample barcode plus Illumina barcodes. Two successive PCR steps introduced TruSeq adapter sequences along with Illumina sample barcodes. TCR alpha and beta cDNA libraries were sequenced on the Illumina HiSeq platform with custom primers. The authors processed their data as follows. Raw reads were processed with MiGEC to extract unique molecular identifiers, and MiXCR was used to determine CDR3 positions. Recombination models were inferred per individual with the repgenHMM and IGoR tools using an EM algorithm. The analysis of shared clonotypes was done with the tcR package in R, with sharing normalized by the product of cloneset sizes. To study raw recombination without the effects of thymic and clonal selection, out-of-frame nonproductive sequences were analyzed. Starting from the raw public reads, TCRdb applied fastp trimming at Q25, assembled clones with MiXCR and retained in-frame beta chains. Here each entry gathers all rows of one CDR3 protein and keeps the most common genes and DNA. These V and J calls are TCRdb output, not the study's own analysis. For this sample the table gives hundreds of thousands of distinct CDR3 sequences, of which roughly an eighth were detected only once. The ten largest make up about 7% of the sample.

Every donor was a healthy Caucasian. The twin cohort comprised three pairs of female monozygotic twins, all aged about 18 to 30 years. Positive isolation kits from Invitrogen were used to isolate the CD4+ and CD8+ T cell populations. Reading the germline V gene (reference sequence) gives CDR1 SGHKS and CDR2 YYEKEE. The CDR3 numbers 14 residues from cysteine through phenylalanine. The CDR3 DNA has 42 bases and is translated from base 1. V loses 3 bases of germline sequence and J loses 8 bases, and the interval between the two ends is 15 bases. What the work shows at the level of the full study, not this receptor alone: In monozygotic twins, out-of-frame TCR alpha sharing was systematically underestimated by recombination models, although the models agreed with sharing between unrelated individuals. Abundant cord blood beta clonotypes had fewer insertions, young adult naive repertoires showed a similar but weaker trend, and memory repertoires showed no such trend. Compared with coincidental sharing between unrelated individuals, out-of-frame TCR alpha sequences shared between twins showed an excess of sequences with low generation probability. The excess sharing between twins in beta out-of-frame sequences was weaker because fewer shared sequences reduced the signal-to-noise ratio. Conclusions relied on cross-sectional statistical analysis, since the same donors could not be followed over many years. Invariant T cells such as MAIT and iNKT could partly confound zero-insertion analyses, although diverse VJ usage argued against such confounding for most clonotypes.

The sample also formed part of further work on yellow fever vaccine responses in identical twins. The second study also describes: According to the authors, the vaccine-induced T cell response in identical twins seemed to be partly convergent and partly specific to each individual. Focusing on identical twins, the study followed the T cell clones that responded to the vaccine, and did so with precision.

The source material was CD8+ T cells sorted from blood. The rearrangement joined TRBV5-5 to TRBJ2-1; TRBD2 could be the D gene, as 5 bases match. The sequence derives from a young woman in good health. CDR3 loop: CASSWESGRDEQFF. Read as DNA, the sequence is TGTGCCAGCAGCTGGGAGTCGGGCCGGGATGAGCAGTTCTTC.